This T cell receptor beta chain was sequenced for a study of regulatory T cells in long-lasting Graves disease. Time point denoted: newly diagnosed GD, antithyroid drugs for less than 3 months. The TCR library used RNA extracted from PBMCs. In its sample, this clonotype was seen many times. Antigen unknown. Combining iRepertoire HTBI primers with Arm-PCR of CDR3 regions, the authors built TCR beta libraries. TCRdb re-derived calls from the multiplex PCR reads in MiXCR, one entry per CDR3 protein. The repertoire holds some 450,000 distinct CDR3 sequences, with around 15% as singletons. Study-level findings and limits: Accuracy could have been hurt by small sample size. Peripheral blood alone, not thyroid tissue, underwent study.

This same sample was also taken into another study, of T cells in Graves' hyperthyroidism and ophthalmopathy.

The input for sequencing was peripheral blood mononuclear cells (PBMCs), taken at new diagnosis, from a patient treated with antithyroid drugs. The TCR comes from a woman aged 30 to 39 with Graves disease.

The DNA of the CDR3 is TGTGCCAGCAGCCCCGGGGACAGGGGAGTGCAGACCCAGTACTTC. Protein: CASSPGDRGVQTQYF. The rearrangement uses TRBV6-1 and TRBJ2-5; 10 bases align to TRBD1. This CDR3 region has 15 residues. J lost 6 bases, V lost 6 bases, and 10 bases had no gene match. Germline V gene data show CDR1 as MNHNS and CDR2 as SASEGT.